Below, 18 T cell receptor beta chains from the same sample are listed, as sequenced in a study of type 1 regulatory T cells. No antigens are known for them. Each CDR3 protein is one row after TCRdb ran MiXCR on the reads. The sample has 40,000 to 50,000 distinct CDR3 sequences, more than 9% seen once. The source material was cultured non-Tr1 T cells, either the whole culture or a sorted T cell fraction (not recorded which). These receptors were obtained from a human donor in good health.

The genes are TRBV3-1 and TRBJ2-5, with D tentatively TRBD1 (6 bases). Germline lookup yields CDR1 LGHDT and CDR2 YNNKEL (reference sequence). The CDR3 loop spans 16 amino acids. Trimming removed 1 base from V and 2 bases from J, with 14 bases in between. DNA for the CDR3: TGTGCCAGCAGCCAAGCGCCGACAGGCCTACAAGAGACCCAGTACTTC. Translated, it gives CASSQAPTGLQETQYF.

There are many counts of this clonotype. The J gene is TRBJ2-1, the V gene TRBV4-2; 13 nucleotides line up with TRBD2. Germline lookup yields CDR1 LGHNA and CDR2 YNFKEQ. With V trimmed by 2 bases and J by 12 bases, 7 bases remained unmatched. This CDR3 is 15 amino acids long. This chain's CDR3 is CASSQSGTSGNWQFF. The CDR3, as DNA: TGTGCCAGCAGCCAATCCGGGACTAGCGGGAACTGGCAGTTCTTC.

This clonotype was counted once. One base away lies a much larger clone, so this may be a sequencing read error. V gene TRBV7-2 combines with J gene TRBJ2-5, with 9 bases fitting TRBD2. CDR3 length: 17 amino acids. CDR1 and CDR2 from the germline V gene are SGHTA and FQGNSA. The CDR3 nucleotides are TGTGCCGGCAGCGGAATAGCGGGAGAGTCGTTGTCGGAGACCCAGTACTTC. Protein: CAGSGIAGESLSETQYF.

This clonotype was found many times. The chain recombines TRBV6-5 with TRBJ1-1; 9 bases are shared with TRBD1. The CDR3 totals 16 residues. Losses at the gene ends were 6 bases for V and 0 bases for J; bases not matched to a gene: 8. Germline CDR1 is MNHEY and CDR2 is SVGAGI. The CDR3 bases are TGTGCCAGCAGCCGCGGGACAGGGTATATGAACACTGAAGCTTTCTTT. This codes for CASSRGTGYMNTEAFF.

This clonotype has a count of ten or more. This chain's CDR3 is CASSAKETQYF. DNA of the CDR3: TGTGCCAGCAGCGCGAAAGAGACCCAGTACTTC. The chain links TRBV7-9 to TRBJ2-5, with D unclear. The germline V gene has CDR1 SEHNR and CDR2 FQNEAQ (reference sequence). The CDR3 contains 11 residues. Trimming removed 5 bases at V and 3 bases at J, with 4 bases between.

This clonotype was seen only a few times. The rearrangement joins TRBV11-2 to TRBJ2-1; D unresolved. CDR1 is SGHAT and CDR2 is FQNNGV in the germline V gene. CDR3 length equals 13 residues. Deletions cut 4 bases from V and 8 bases from J, with 12 bases between. CDR3 sequence (DNA): TGTGCCAGCAGCTCCTTAGGGTGGGATGAGCAGTTCTTC. Residues: CASSSLGWDEQFF. The entire variable domain, with the rest obtained from reference TRBV11-2 and TRBJ2-1, is as follows: EAGVAQSPRYKIIEKRQSVAFWCNPISGHATLYWYQQILGQGPKLLIQFQNNGVVDDSQLPKDRFSAERLKGVDSTLKIQPAKLEDSAVYLCASSSLGWDEQFFGPGTRLTVL.

This clonotype was counted many times. V gene TRBV3-1 combines with J gene TRBJ1-2; the D is unclear. CDR3 size: 13 residues. V was pared by 0 bases and J by 7 bases, with 9 bases between. Germline V lookup: CDR1 LGHDT, CDR2 YNNKEL (reference sequence). As DNA, the CDR3 is TGTGCCAGCAGCCAAGATATGGGAGCTGGCTACACCTTC. This encodes CASSQDMGAGYTF.

This clonotype was seen a few times. This rearrangement joins TRBV28 to TRBJ2-3, with TRBD2 identical over 12 bases. J lost 8 bases, V lost 7 bases, and 10 bases had no gene match. Germline CDR1 and CDR2: MDHEN and SYDVKM. The CDR3 is 15 residues long. In nucleotides, the CDR3 is TGTGCCAGCACTCCGGGAGGACTAGCGGGAACTACGCAGTATTTT. It yields the protein CASTPGGLAGTTQYF.

This clonotype showed up many times. V is TRBV20-1 and J is TRBJ1-4, with D uncertain. The V gene's germline CDR1 is DFQATT and CDR2 SNEGSKA (reference sequence). This CDR3 spans 14 amino acids. V dropped 2 bases and J dropped 8 bases, with 15 bases sitting between them. CDR3: CSARLRAGPEKLFF. CDR3 sequence (DNA): TGCAGTGCTAGACTTCGGGCAGGCCCCGAAAAACTGTTTTTT.

The rearrangement uses TRBV10-3 and TRBJ1-1; 7 nucleotides match TRBD1. V shed 6 bases, J shed 4 bases, and the junction held 8 bases outside the gene matches. Germline V gives CDR1 ENHRY, CDR2 SYGVKD. CDR3 length equals 14 residues. This chain's CDR3 is CAISRQGPGTEAFF. CDR3 coding DNA: TGTGCCATCAGCCGACAGGGCCCGGGCACTGAAGCTTTCTTT.

This clonotype was detected only a few times. The V call is TRBV27, the J call TRBJ2-5; TRBD2 is a possible D gene (5 bases). This CDR3 contains 12 residues. Germline loops: CDR1 MNHEY, CDR2 SMNVEV (reference sequence). V shed 5 bases and J shed 6 bases, with 10 bases lying between them. The CDR3 nucleotides are TGTGCCAGCAGTCAGCCCGGGAAGACCCAGTACTTC. Amino acids: CASSQPGKTQYF.

In this sample, this clonotype turned up many times. The V and J genes are TRBV20-1 and TRBJ2-1; D assignment may be TRBD1 or TRBD2 (5 bases each). V was shortened by 3 bases and J by 7 bases, with 19 bases between the two germline ends. This CDR3 region has 15 residues. The germline CDR1 and CDR2 sequences are DFQATT and SNEGSKA (reference sequence). The CDR3 DNA is TGCAGTGCTAGTAGGGGAGCGACTCTTCAGAATGAGCAGTTCTTC. Translation: CSASRGATLQNEQFF.

This clonotype was seen more than once but under ten times. The chain employs TRBV2 and TRBJ2-7; TRBD1 aligns across 12 bases. Losses at the gene ends were 6 bases for V and 6 bases for J; bases not matched to a gene: 6. Germline-derived CDR1 and CDR2 are SNHLY and FYNNEI. This CDR3 contains 14 residues. This chain's CDR3 is CASRGQGAPGEQYF. The CDR3 nucleotides are TGTGCCAGCAGGGGACAGGGGGCTCCGGGCGAGCAGTACTTC. Drawing the rest from reference TRBV2 and TRBJ2-7, the complete variable domain is EPEVTQTPSHQVTQMGQEVILRCVPISNHLYFYWYRQILGQKVEFLVSFYNNEISEKSEIFDDQFSVERPDGSNFTLKIRSTKLEDSAMYFCASRGQGAPGEQYFGPGTRLTVT.

This clonotype was found many times. The chain uses TRBV24-1 and TRBJ2-3, with unresolved D. CDR1 KGHDR and CDR2 SFDVKD come from the germline V gene. The CDR3 sequence is 11 residues long. Trimming stripped 4 bases from V and 5 bases from J, with 3 bases between. CDR3 nucleotides: TGTGCCACCAGTGAGAGAGATACGCAGTATTTT. Amino acid sequence: CATSERDTQYF.

The V gene is TRBV29-1, the J gene TRBJ2-1, with D tentatively TRBD2 (6 bases). Trimming removed 4 bases from V and 0 bases from J, with 13 bases in between. The CDR3 extends over 15 amino acids. CDR1 SQVTM and CDR2 ANQGSEA come from the germline V gene. CDR3 sequence reads: CSVVGGPSSYNEQFF. CDR3 nucleotide sequence: TGCAGCGTTGTGGGAGGCCCGAGCTCCTACAATGAGCAGTTCTTC.

The chain has TRBV20-1 and TRBJ2-7, with no clear D. Per the germline V gene, CDR1 is DFQATT and CDR2 is SNEGSKA (reference sequence). Between the trimmed V and J ends, which lost 3 bases and 5 bases, there was a span of 17 bases. CDR3 size: 14 residues. CDR3 DNA sequence: TGCAGTGCTAGTATGGACGGCGATCGGGACGAGCAGTACTTC. It codes for CSASMDGDRDEQYF.

Comment on this clonotype: This may arise from a read error, as a much more abundant clone is one base away. The CDR3 protein is CASSFDTGYVNTEAFF. DNA for the CDR3: TGCGCCAGCAGCTTTGATACAGGGTATGTGAACACTGAAGCTTTCTTT. The rearrangement links TRBV5-1 to TRBJ1-1, with a weak D call TRBD1 (6 bases). The CDR3 runs to 16 residues. Trimming removed 2 bases at V and 0 bases at J, with 14 bases between. CDR1 and CDR2 from the germline V gene are SGHRS and YFSETQ.

The table lists this clonotype with a few counts. The rearrangement links TRBV5-6 to TRBJ2-1, with D possibly matching TRBD1 (6 bases). Germline CDR1 is SGHDT and CDR2 is YYEEEE. V shed 0 bases and J shed 0 bases, with 16 bases lying between them. The CDR3 is made up of 18 amino acids. CDR3: CASSLDGGLLISYNEQFF. CDR3 sequence (DNA): TGTGCCAGCAGCTTGGATGGGGGCTTACTTATCTCCTACAATGAGCAGTTCTTC.